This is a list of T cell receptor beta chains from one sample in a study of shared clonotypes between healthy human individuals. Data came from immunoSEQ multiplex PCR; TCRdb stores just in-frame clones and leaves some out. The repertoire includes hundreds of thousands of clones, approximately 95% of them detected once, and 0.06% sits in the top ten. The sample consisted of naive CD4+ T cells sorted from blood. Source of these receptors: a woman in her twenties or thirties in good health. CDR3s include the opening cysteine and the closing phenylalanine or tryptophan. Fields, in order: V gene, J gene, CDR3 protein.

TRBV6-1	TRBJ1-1	CASSEWGDRTEAFF
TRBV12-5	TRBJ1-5	CASGLVMGQTNQPQHF
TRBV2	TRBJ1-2	CASTQGAGGYTF
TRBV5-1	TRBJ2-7	CASSLVSPPYEQYF
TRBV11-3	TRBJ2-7	CASSLDGTSSYEQYF
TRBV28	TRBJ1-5	CASIPGRLTGPQHF
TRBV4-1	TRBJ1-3	CASSQDEGHTIYF
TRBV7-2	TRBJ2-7	CASSRDWVGEQYF
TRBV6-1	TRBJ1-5	CASSGEAAPNQPQHF
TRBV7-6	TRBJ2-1	CASSLEGQGLNEQFF
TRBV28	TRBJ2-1	CASSIIGGQRGGEQFF
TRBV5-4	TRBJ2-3	CASRFSEPTDTQYF
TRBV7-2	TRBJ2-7	CASTPAPPLAGGIEQYF
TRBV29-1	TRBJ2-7	CSVPTAQTGITYEQYF
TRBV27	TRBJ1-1	CASTHTGHSNTEAFF
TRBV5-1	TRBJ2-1	CASNSGGEYNEQFF
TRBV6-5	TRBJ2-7	CASSYRYTYEQYF
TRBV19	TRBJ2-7	CASSMGLAGTYEQYF
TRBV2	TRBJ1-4	CASSVQGPNEKLFF
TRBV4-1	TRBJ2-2	CASSPTSGRYTGELFF
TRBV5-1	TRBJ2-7	CASSLVTGGKYEQYF
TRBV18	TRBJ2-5	CASSPLTGVGAREETQYF
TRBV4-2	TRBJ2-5	CASSPRDPSGAQETQYF
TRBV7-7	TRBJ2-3	CASNRDRGGTDTQYF
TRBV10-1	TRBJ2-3	CASSESENGQATDTQYF
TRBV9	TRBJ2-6	CASSAEHSGANVLTF
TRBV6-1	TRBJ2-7	CASRGQGISNEQYF
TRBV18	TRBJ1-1	CASSPTGSPIEAFF
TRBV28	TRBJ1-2	CASSLRGLPYGYTF
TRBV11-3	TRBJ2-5	CASTVTGRKETQYF
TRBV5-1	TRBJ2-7	CASSLQGAYEQYF
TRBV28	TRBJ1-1	CASSITWLAEAFF
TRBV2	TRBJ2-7	CASRWGTSYEQYF
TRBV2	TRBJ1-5	CASSSQGFGNQPQHF
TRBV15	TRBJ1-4	CATRPTLGTNEKLFF
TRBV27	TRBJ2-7	CASSWPFTSGPWF
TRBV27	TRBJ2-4	CATEPGRLAKNIQYF
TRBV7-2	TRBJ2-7	CASSSRKEGTGGHEQYF
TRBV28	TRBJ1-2	CASRPTGRITGGYTF